The following is a T cell receptor beta chain sequence with its context. The antigen this receptor binds is unknown. No much larger clone is present one base from it, and per-base qualities are unavailable. Chronic pancreatitis pancreas tissue was obtained from patients undergoing total pancreatectomy with islet autotransplantation (TPIAT). None of the chronic pancreatitis patients included in the study had a known history of diabetes. For TCRbeta sequencing, genomic DNA was pulled straight from bulk pancreas tissue, skipping any T cell sorting. Pancreas tissues were collected consecutively from patients and organ donors at two US centers. Libraries were prepared through the immunoSEQ multiplex PCR assay. The TCRbeta CDR3 region and adjacent sequences were amplified and sequenced from pancreatic genomic DNA. Per the source publication's procedure: Productive clonality and productive rearrangement counts were measured along with repertoire diversity, which was expressed as a mean normalized Shannon-Wiener index. Control and chronic pancreatitis repertoire metrics were compared with the nonparametric Mann-Whitney U test. A shared clonotype was defined as a CDR3beta sequence with the same amino acid composition and length across subjects. TCRdb limited this immuneACCESS table to in-frame rearrangements with V and J called. A share of clones is missing; checked studies link under half to unresolved V genes, and the rest is unexplained. The V and J calls and clone size are taken from that table; D and trimming were inferred from the DNA. The sample data list some 15,000 clones, and roughly 80% of these were observed just once. 14% of the sample is taken by the ten largest.

The CDR3 contains 15 residues, cysteine and phenylalanine counted. The read is trimmed to its CDR3 DNA, 45 bases read in frame from base 1. Compared with germline, V lacks 5 bases and J lacks 7 bases; bases without a gene match: 13. Looking up the germline V gene yields CDR1 MNHEY and CDR2 SVGAGI. The record originates from a study of immune characteristics of hereditary and idiopathic chronic pancreatitis. A note on the overall study: The study profiled local pancreatic immune cells and TCRbeta repertoires in hereditary and idiopathic chronic pancreatitis compared with control organ donor pancreases. TCRbeta sequencing covered 4 or 5 control pancreases, about seven hereditary chronic pancreatitis pancreases and about 6 idiopathic chronic pancreatitis pancreases. The gDNA-based approach was selected because the approach required minimal in vitro experimental manipulation of T cells infiltrating the pancreas. What the work shows at the level of the full study, not this receptor alone: Chronic pancreatitis caused by alcohol use was excluded from the study. Compared with controls, TCRbeta repertoire diversity was significantly higher and clonality was lower in both chronic pancreatitis groups. Vbeta-Jbeta gene family usage, including TRBV10, TRBV19, TRBV23 and TRBV5, differed between hereditary and idiopathic chronic pancreatitis. Because patient tissue could be obtained only at the time of TPIAT, immune findings may have been influenced by differences in disease duration. Among about a dozen chronic pancreatitis patients, higher numbers of productive TCR rearrangements went along with higher disease severity scores, showing a positive correlation.

Sequenced sample: pancreas tissue with hereditary chronic pancreatitis. This receptor chain uses TRBV6-5 and TRBJ1-1; TRBD1 lines up with 7 middle nucleotides. The TCR comes from a human donor with chronic pancreatitis. The bases read TGTGCCAGCAGTCGCGACAGGGTGTGGGCTGTTGAAGCTTTCTTT. Its protein is CASSRDRVWAVEAFF.